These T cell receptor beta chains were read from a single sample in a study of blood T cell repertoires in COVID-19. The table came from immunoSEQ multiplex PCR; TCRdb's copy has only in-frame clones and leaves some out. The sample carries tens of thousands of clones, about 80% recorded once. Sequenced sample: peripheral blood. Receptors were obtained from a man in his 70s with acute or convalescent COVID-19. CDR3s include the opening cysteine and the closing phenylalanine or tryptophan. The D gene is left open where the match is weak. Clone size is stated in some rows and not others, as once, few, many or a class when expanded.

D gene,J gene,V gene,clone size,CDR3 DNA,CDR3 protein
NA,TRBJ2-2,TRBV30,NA,TGTGCCTGGAGTGTCAACAGGGCGGACACCGGGGAGCTGTTTTTT,CAWSVNRADTGELFF
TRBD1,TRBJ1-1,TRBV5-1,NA,TGCGCCAGCAGCTGGATGGACAGGGATAAAACAGAAGCTTTCTTT,CASSWMDRDKTEAFF
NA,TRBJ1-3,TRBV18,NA,TGTGCCAGCTCACCTCGTGGGGCGAGCTCTGGAAACACCATATATTTT,CASSPRGASSGNTIYF
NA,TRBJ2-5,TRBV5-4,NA,TGTGCCAGCAGCTTGGCGGGCGGGGAGACCCAGTACTTC,CASSLAGGETQYF
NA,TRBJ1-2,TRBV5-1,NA,TGCGCCAGCAGCTTGGACGTACAGGGCGGAGGCTACACCTTC,CASSLDVQGGGYTF
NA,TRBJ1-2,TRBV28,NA,TGTGCCAGCAGTGCTTTTAGCGCCGGCTACACCTTC,CASSAFSAGYTF
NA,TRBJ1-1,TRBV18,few,TGTGCCAGCTCACCGTTGCAGGAGGCAGCTGAAGCTTTCTTT,CASSPLQEAAEAFF
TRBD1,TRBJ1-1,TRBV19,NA,TGTGCCAGTAGGGGACAGGGGGCGAGGAACACTGAAGCTTTCTTT,CASRGQGARNTEAFF
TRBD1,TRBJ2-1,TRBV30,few,TGTGCCTGGGAGGGACAGGGCCACAATGAGCAGTTCTTC,CAWEGQGHNEQFF
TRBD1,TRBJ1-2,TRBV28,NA,TGTGCCAGCGTGTCGGGGACAGGGCCTTATTCCTATGGCTACACCTTC,CASVSGTGPYSYGYTF
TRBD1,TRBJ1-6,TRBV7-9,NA,TGTGCCAGCAGCTTGGGACAGCTAAATTCACCCCTCCACTTT,CASSLGQLNSPLHF
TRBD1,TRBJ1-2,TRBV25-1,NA,TGTGCCAGCAGCCCTATCTCCGGGACAGGGAGTGGCTATGGCTACACCTTC,CASSPISGTGSGYGYTF
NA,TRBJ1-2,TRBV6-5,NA,TGTGCCAGCAGGGTTACAGCTAACTATGGCTACACCTTC,CASRVTANYGYTF
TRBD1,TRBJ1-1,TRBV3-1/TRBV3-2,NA,TGTGCCAGCAGCGGACAGGGAATAGGAACTGAAGCTTTCTTT,CASSGQGIGTEAFF
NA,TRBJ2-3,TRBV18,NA,TGTGCCAGCCAAGACAGGAGGGATACGCAGTATTTT,CASQDRRDTQYF
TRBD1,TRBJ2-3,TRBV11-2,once,TGTGCCAGCAGCGGGACAGGGGGCGGCACAGATACGCAGTATTTT,CASSGTGGGTDTQYF
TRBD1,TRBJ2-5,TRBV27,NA,TGTGCCAGCAGGATGGACAGGGTAGGAGGGACCCAGTACTTC,CASRMDRVGGTQYF
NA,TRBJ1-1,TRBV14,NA,TGTGCCAGCAGCCAAGGGTTTCAGATCAACACTGAAGCTTTCTTT,CASSQGFQINTEAFF
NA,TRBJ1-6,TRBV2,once,TGTGCCAGCAGCTACGAGGGGGGGACTAGCTCCTATAATTCACCCCTCCACTTT,CASSYEGGTSSYNSPLHF
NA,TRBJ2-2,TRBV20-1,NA,TGCAGTGCTAGTTCGGGGTTGGAGTTAGAGAACACCGGGGAGCTGTTTTTT,CSASSGLELENTGELFF
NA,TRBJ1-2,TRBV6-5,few,TGTGCCAGCAGCAAAGAACAGGGAGGGAACTATGGCTACACCTTC,CASSKEQGGNYGYTF
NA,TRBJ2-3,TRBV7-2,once,TGTGCCAGCAGCTTTGCCGGTTCAGATACGCAGTATTTT,CASSFAGSDTQYF
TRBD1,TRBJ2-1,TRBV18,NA,TGTGCCAGCTCACCAGGGACAGGGGTCAATGAGCAGTTCTTC,CASSPGTGVNEQFF
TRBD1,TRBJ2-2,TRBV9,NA,TGTGCCAGCAGCGCACAGGGGTTGGCCGGGGAGCTGTTTTTT,CASSAQGLAGELFF
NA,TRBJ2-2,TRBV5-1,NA,TGCGCCAGCAGCCCCGCTACAGGGTCCACCGGGGAGCTGTTTTTT,CASSPATGSTGELFF
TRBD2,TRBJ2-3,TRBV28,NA,TGTGCCAGCAGTTTATGGACAGGGGAAGGGATAGCGGGAGGGCGTACGCAGTATTTT,CASSLWTGEGIAGGRTQYF
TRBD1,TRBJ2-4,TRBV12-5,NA,TGTGCTAGTGGTTTGGGACTACAGGGGAATGGCAAAAACATTCAGTACTTC,CASGLGLQGNGKNIQYF
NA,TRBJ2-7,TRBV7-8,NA,TGTGCCAGCAGCTTAGCCCGGGACATGGTTTACGAGCAGTACTTC,CASSLARDMVYEQYF
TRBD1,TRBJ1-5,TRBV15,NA,TGTGCCACGTCGGACAGGGAAGGGAATCAGCCCCAGCATTTT,CATSDREGNQPQHF
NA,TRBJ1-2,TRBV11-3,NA,TGTGCCAGCAGCTCATGCTATGGCTACACCTTC,CASSSCYGYTF
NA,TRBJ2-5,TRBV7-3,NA,TGTGCCAGCAGCAGCACAGGCTCCGGGACCCAGTACTTC,CASSSTGSGTQYF
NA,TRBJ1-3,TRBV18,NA,TGTGCCAGCTCACCTAATCTTCCGGTCTCTGGAAACACCATATATTTT,CASSPNLPVSGNTIYF
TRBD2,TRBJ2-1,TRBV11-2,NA,TGTGCCAGCAGCTTAGTACTAGCGGGAGTGGATGAGCAGTTCTTC,CASSLVLAGVDEQFF
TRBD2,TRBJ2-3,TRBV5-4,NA,TGTGCCAGCAGCTCCGGGGGGACGGGAAGCACAGATACGCAGTATTTT,CASSSGGTGSTDTQYF
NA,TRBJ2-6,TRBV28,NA,TGTGCCAGCAGTTCACAGGTTACCTCTGGGGCCAACGTCCTGACTTTC,CASSSQVTSGANVLTF
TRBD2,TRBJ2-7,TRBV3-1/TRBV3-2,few,TGTGCCAGCAGCCCCCTAAGAGCGGGAGGCAGTTACGAGCAGTACTTC,CASSPLRAGGSYEQYF
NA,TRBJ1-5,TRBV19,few,TGTGCCAGTAAACCCCTGGACAAGAATCAGCCCCAGCATTTT,CASKPLDKNQPQHF
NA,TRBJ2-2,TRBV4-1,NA,TGCGCCAGCAGCCGTCAGGGGATCCCGGGCGGGGAGCTGTTTTTT,CASSRQGIPGGELFF
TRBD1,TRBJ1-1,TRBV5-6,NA,TGTGCCAGCAGCGGAGGGGGCTTGAACACTGAAGCTTTCTTT,CASSGGGLNTEAFF
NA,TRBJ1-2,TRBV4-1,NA,TGCGCCAGCAGCCCCCAGGGATCCTATGGCTACACCTTC,CASSPQGSYGYTF
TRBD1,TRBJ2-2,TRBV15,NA,TGTGCCACCAGCACACAGGACAGGGGGGCCGGGGAGCTGTTTTTT,CATSTQDRGAGELFF
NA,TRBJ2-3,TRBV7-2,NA,TGTGCCAGCAGCTTAGGGAGTACAGGGAGGGCAGATACGCAGTATTTT,CASSLGSTGRADTQYF
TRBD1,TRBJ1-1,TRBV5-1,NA,TGCGCCAGCAGCTTGGCGGACAGGGGATTTAACACTGAAGCTTTCTTT,CASSLADRGFNTEAFF
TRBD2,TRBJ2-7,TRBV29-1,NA,TGCAGCGTTAGCGGGAGCCGACCTTCCTACGAGCAGTACTTC,CSVSGSRPSYEQYF
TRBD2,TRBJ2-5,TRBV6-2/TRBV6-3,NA,TGTGCCAGCAGTTGGCCGCTAGCGGGAGGAGAGCTTGAGACCCAGTACTTC,CASSWPLAGGELETQYF
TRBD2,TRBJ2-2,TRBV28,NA,TGTGCCAGCAGTACCAGCGGGAGAGGTACCGGGGAGCTGTTTTTT,CASSTSGRGTGELFF
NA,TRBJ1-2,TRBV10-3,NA,TGTGCCATCACATTAACGGAGGCTTCTGGCTACACCTTC,CAITLTEASGYTF
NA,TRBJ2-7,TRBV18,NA,TGTGCCAGCTCACTCACTAGTAACTACGAGCAGTACTTC,CASSLTSNYEQYF
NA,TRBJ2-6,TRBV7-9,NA,TGTGCCAGCAGTCATTATTCGTCGGTGTACTTATGGGGGGCCAACGTCCTGACTTTC,CASSHYSSVYLWGANVLTF
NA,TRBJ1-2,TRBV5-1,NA,TGCGCCAGCAGCTTGGCCTTTGGGGCTGACTATGGCTACACCTTC,CASSLAFGADYGYTF
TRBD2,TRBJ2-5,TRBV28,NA,TGTGCCAGCAGTCCAGCTAGCGGCAACCAAGAGACCCAGTACTTC,CASSPASGNQETQYF
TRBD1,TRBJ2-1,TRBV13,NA,TGTGCCAGCAGCGCGGACAGGACATACAATGAGCAGTTCTTC,CASSADRTYNEQFF